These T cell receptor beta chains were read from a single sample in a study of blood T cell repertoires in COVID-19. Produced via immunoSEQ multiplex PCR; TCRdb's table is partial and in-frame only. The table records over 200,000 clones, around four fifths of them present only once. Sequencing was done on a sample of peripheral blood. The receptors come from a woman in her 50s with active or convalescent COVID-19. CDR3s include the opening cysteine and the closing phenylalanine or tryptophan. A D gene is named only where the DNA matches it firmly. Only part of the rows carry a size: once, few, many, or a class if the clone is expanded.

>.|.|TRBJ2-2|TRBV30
TGTGCCTGGAACCCGCGGGGCACCGGGGAGCTGTTTTTT
CAWNPRGTGELFF
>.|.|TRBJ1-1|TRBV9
TGTGCCAGCAGCGTAGCTCCAGGGAACACTGAAGCTTTCTTT
CASSVAPGNTEAFF
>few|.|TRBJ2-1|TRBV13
TGTGCCAGCAGCTTCGGGCAGGGCACCTACAATGAGCAGTTCTTC
CASSFGQGTYNEQFF
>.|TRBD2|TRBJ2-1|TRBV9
TGTGCCAGCTCAAAGAGGGCGGGGGAGTACAATGAGCAGTTCTTC
CASSKRAGEYNEQFF
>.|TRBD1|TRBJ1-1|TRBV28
TGTGCCAGCAGTCCCGGACAGGGGAACACTGAAGCTTTCTTT
CASSPGQGNTEAFF
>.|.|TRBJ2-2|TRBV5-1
TGCGCCAGCAGCTTGGTGCTCGGGGTCGGGGCCGGGGAGCTGTTTTTT
CASSLVLGVGAGELFF
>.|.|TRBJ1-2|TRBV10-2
TGCGCCAGCAGGCAGGGCGATGGCTACACCTTC
CASRQGDGYTF
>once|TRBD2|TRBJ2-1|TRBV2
TGTGCCAGCAGGGGGACTAGCGGCTACAATGAGCAGTTCTTC
CASRGTSGYNEQFF
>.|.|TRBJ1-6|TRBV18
TGTGCCAGCTCACCAGGGTCAGGGGCGGCGTCACCCCTCCACTTT
CASSPGSGAASPLHF
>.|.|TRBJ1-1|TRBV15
TGTGCCACCAGCAGAGATCTGAGAACCGGTGAAGCTTTCTTT
CATSRDLRTGEAFF
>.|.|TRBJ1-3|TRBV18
TGTGCCAGCTCACCATTAGGTTCCCAGGGGACCGGAAACACCATATATTTT
CASSPLGSQGTGNTIYF
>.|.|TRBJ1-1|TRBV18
TGTGCCAGCTCACCAATCCAGAAGCGGAGGACTGAAGCTTTCTTT
CASSPIQKRRTEAFF
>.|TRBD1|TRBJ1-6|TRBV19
TGTGCCAGTAGTTTCACAGGGGATAATTCACCCCTCCACTTT
CASSFTGDNSPLHF
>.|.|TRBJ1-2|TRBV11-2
TGTGCCAGCAGGTCCTCGGGGGTCTATGGCTACACCTTC
CASRSSGVYGYTF
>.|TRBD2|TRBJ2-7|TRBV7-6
TGTGCCAGCAGCTTAGTTGTTGATAGCGGGAACGAGCAGTACTTC
CASSLVVDSGNEQYF
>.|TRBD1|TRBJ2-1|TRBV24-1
TGTGCCACCAGTGGGACAGGGGGGGACAATGAGCAGTTCTTC
CATSGTGGDNEQFF
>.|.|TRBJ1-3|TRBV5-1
TGCGCCAGCAGCTTCACGGGGGGAAACACCATATATTTT
CASSFTGGNTIYF
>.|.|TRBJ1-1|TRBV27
TGTGCCAGCAGTTTTACCAATAGTGAAGCTTTCTTT
CASSFTNSEAFF
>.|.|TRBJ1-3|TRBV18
TGTGCCAGCTCACCAGGGGCGGCTGGAAACACCATATATTTT
CASSPGAAGNTIYF
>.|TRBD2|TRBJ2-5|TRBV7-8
TGTGCCAGCAGCCCCCCCCTAGCGGGACAAGAGACCCAGTACTTC
CASSPPLAGQETQYF
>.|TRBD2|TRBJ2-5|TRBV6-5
TGTGCCAGCAGTTTTAGCGGGGGGCCAGGAGAGACCCAGTACTTC
CASSFSGGPGETQYF
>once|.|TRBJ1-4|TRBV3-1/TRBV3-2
TGTGCCAGCAGCCAAGATGGCTATGAAAAACTGTTTTTT
CASSQDGYEKLFF
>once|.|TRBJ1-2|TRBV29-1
TGCAGCGTTTATCAGGGCTCCTATGGCTACACCTTC
CSVYQGSYGYTF
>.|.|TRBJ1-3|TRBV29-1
TGCAGCGTTGTTCACAGTAGCTCTGGAAACACCATATATTTT
CSVVHSSSGNTIYF
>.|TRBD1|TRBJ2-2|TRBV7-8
TGTGCCAGCAGCTTACTAGGACAGGGGAAGGCCGGGGAGCTGTTTTTT
CASSLLGQGKAGELFF
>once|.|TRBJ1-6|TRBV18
TGTGCCAGCTCACCTATCTCCGACAGTAATTCACCCCTCCACTTT
CASSPISDSNSPLHF
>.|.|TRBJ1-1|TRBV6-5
TGTGCCAGCAGGCCGGGGGGGGGCACTGAAGCTTTCTTT
CASRPGGGTEAFF
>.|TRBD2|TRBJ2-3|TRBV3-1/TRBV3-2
TGTGCCAGCAGCTCACGACTCTCTGAAGCGGGGTTGATGGGGGATACGCAGTATTTT
CASSSRLSEAGLMGDTQYF
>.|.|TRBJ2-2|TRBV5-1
TGCGCCAGCAGCTTGGCGGGCGGGGAGCTGTTTTTT
CASSLAGGELFF
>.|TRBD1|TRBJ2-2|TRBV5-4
TGTGCCAGCAGCTCCGCCTACAGGGGGCTATCCTCCGGGGAGCTGTTTTTT
CASSSAYRGLSSGELFF
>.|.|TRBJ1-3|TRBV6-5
TGTGCCACCCGAGGGTCCTCTGGAAACACCATATATTTT
CATRGSSGNTIYF
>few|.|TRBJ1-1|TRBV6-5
TGTGCCAGCGGATCCGGACAAGTGAACACTGAAGCTTTCTTT
CASGSGQVNTEAFF
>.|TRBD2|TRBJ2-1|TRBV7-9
TGTGCCAGCAGCTTAGGGCTGAGCGGGGGAGCCTACAATGAGCAGTTCTTC
CASSLGLSGGAYNEQFF
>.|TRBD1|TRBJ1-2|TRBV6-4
TGTGCCAGCAAAGGACAGGATAATGGCTACACCTTC
CASKGQDNGYTF
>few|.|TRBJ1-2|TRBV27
TGTGCCAGCAGTCCCGGGACTGCTAGCGGGGATGATCGCTATGGCTACACCTTC
CASSPGTASGDDRYGYTF
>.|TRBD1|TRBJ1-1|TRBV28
TGTGCCAGCAGTTTAAGGGGGCCAGGGAAGACTGAAGCTTTCTTT
CASSLRGPGKTEAFF
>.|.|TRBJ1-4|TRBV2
TGTGCCAGCAGTGACGTGGGGAGGGAGTTGTTTTTT
CASSDVGRELFF